This passage covers 10 T cell receptor beta chains from one sample sequenced in a study of neoadjuvant anti-PD-1 for oral cavity cancer. TCRdb's copy holds only in-frame clones and misses some; the assay was immunoSEQ multiplex PCR. The sample yields 15,000 to 20,000 clones, 60% to 80% seen once. This material consisted of PBMCs, taken before nivolumab (anti-PD-1) treatment. These receptors were taken from a person between 35 and 79 years old with oral cavity squamous cell carcinoma.

The chain carries TRBV6-6 and TRBJ1-1; maybe TRBD1 (5 bases). Trimming removed 0 bases from V and 4 bases from J, with 9 bases in between. Germline V gives CDR1 MNHNY, CDR2 SVGAGI (reference sequence). This CDR3 contains 14 residues. DNA of the CDR3: TGTGCCAGCAGTTACTCGACCGGGGGCACTGAAGCTTTCTTT. Residues: CASSYSTGGTEAFF.

The chain uses TRBV2 and TRBJ2-7; 7 nucleotides align to TRBD2. J was trimmed by 3 bases and V by 6 bases; bases with no gene match: 8. From germline, CDR1 is SNHLY and CDR2 FYNNEI. CDR3 size: 14 residues. CDR3 bases: TGTGCCAGCAGCGGGGAGTTAGCGGGCTACGAGCAGTACTTC. Its protein is CASSGELAGYEQYF.

The chain combines TRBV13 with TRBJ2-7, with 9 positions matching TRBD2. The CDR3 loop spans 14 amino acids. V lost 2 bases and J lost 6; bases outside the gene matches: 5. Germline CDR1 reads PRHDT; CDR2 reads FYEKMQ (reference sequence). The CDR3 spells CASSLRGGRVEQYF. The CDR3 region has the DNA TGTGCCAGCAGCTTACGGGGCGGGAGGGTCGAGCAGTACTTC. Complete variable domain (other parts from reference TRBV13 and TRBJ2-7): AAGVIQSPRHLIKEKRETATLKCYPIPRHDTVYWYQQGPGQDPQFLISFYEKMQSDKGSIPDRFSAQQFSDYHSELNMSSLELGDSALYFCASSLRGGRVEQYFGPGTRLTVT.

In this sample, this clone turned up once. The CDR3 loop reads CASSLEEGPIVYEQYF. The CDR3 nucleotides read TGTGCCAGCAGCTTAGAAGAGGGGCCGATCGTCTACGAGCAGTACTTC. The chain has TRBV7-9 and TRBJ2-7; D may be TRBD1 or TRBD2 (5 bases each). Germline V gene lookup returns CDR1 SEHNR and CDR2 FQNEAQ (reference sequence). Trimming removed 1 base from V and 3 bases from J, with 16 bases in between. CDR3 length: 16 amino acids.

As concerns this clone: The junction departs from germline at one end; a sequencing error may be responsible. The rearrangement uses TRBV2 and TRBJ2-3; possibly TRBD2 for D (5 bases). This CDR3 is 14 amino acids long. Germline CDR1 SNHLY, CDR2 FYNNEI. The CDR3 bases are TGTGCCAGCAGCGAAGGACTGGCCACAGATACGCAGTATTTT. Its translation: CASSEGLATDTQYF.

The chain couples TRBV5-1 to TRBJ2-5; 11 nucleotides agree with TRBD2. There are 17 residues in the CDR3. V lost 2 bases to trimming and J lost 3 bases; unmatched junction nucleotides: 9. From germline, CDR1 is SGHRS and CDR2 YFSETQ. This chain's CDR3 is CASSLGDTTSGEETQYF. The CDR3 DNA follows: TGCGCCAGCAGCTTAGGGGACACGACTAGCGGGGAAGAGACCCAGTACTTC.

V usage is TRBV6-5 and J usage is TRBJ1-2; 8 nucleotides line up with TRBD1. The CDR3 covers 13 residues. The germline CDR1 and CDR2 sequences are MNHEY and SVGAGI. V lost 6 bases and J lost 8; bases outside the gene matches: 8. The CDR3 region has the DNA TGTGCCAGCAGCTACCAACAGGGGGGAGGCTACACCTTC. Its translation: CASSYQQGGGYTF.

V is TRBV11-2 and J is TRBJ2-3; 7 bases are shared with TRBD1. This CDR3 spans 15 amino acids. J gave up 2 bases and V 1 base, and 3 bases lay outside the gene matches. Per the germline V gene, CDR1 is SGHAT and CDR2 is FQNNGV. The CDR3 reads CASSLGGQFTDTQYF. CDR3 DNA: TGTGCCAGCAGCTTAGGGGGACAGTTCACAGATACGCAGTATTTT.

V and J are TRBV6-1 and TRBJ2-1; 9 nucleotides line up with TRBD1. V lost 3 bases, J lost 7 bases, and 4 bases stayed unmatched. This CDR3 has 14 residues. Germline CDR1 is MNHNS and CDR2 is SASEGT. In nucleotides, the CDR3 is TGTGCCAGCAGTGAGGGACAGGGACGAAATGAGCAGTTCTTC. It encodes CASSEGQGRNEQFF.

V is TRBV6-1 and J is TRBJ2-5, with 11 bases that match TRBD2. The CDR3 length is 14 residues. The germline V gene encodes CDR1 MNHNS and CDR2 SASEGT. The V segment lost 10 bases and the J segment 4 bases; nucleotides outside the gene matches: 8. The CDR3 nucleotides are TGTGCCATCGATGATAGCGGGAGGGGAGAGACCCAGTACTTC. This encodes CAIDDSGRGETQYF.